What follows are 32 T cell receptor beta chains derived from one specimen sequenced in a study of Graves' ophthalmopathy and Graves' hyperthyroidism. Amplification targeted the TCR beta CDR3 regions, with RNA transcripts as the source material. In the first round, RT-PCR was carried out with HTBI primers, and a multiplex PCR formed the second round. TCRdb reanalysed the multiplex PCR reads using MiXCR and keeps one entry per CDR3 protein. This sample yields about 660,000 distinct CDR3 sequences, of which roughly 41% are seen a single time; over 2.5% belongs to the top ten. What was sequenced was peripheral blood. The receptors were sampled from an adult man with Graves' ophthalmopathy.

J is TRBJ2-5 and V is TRBV25-1; tentatively, D is TRBD2 (6 bases). The end of the DNA is better explained by TRBJ2-1, so the J call may be wrong. There are 14 residues in the CDR3. Germline V gene lookup returns CDR1 MGHDK and CDR2 SYGVNS. In nucleotides, the CDR3 is TGTGCCAGCAGTGAGGAGGGCCCTCGGAATGAGCAGTTCTTC. Residues: CASSEEGPRNEQFF.

This rearrangement joins TRBV29-1 to TRBJ1-1; D gene ambiguous. This CDR3 spans 12 amino acids. The germline CDR1 and CDR2 sequences are SQVTM and ANQGSEA. Trimming took 7 bases from V and 5 from J, leaving 14 bases between them. Written as DNA, the CDR3 is TGCAGCGCTCCGGGGAGGAGGACTGAAGCTTTCTTT. Amino acid sequence: CSAPGRRTEAFF.

This clonotype was detected many times. The chain uses TRBV10-3 and TRBJ1-2; D gene uncertain. Trimming took 2 bases from V and 11 from J, leaving 9 bases between them. Looked up from germline, CDR1 is ENHRY and CDR2 is SYGVKD. This CDR3 has 11 residues. The CDR3 here is CAISESYSYTF. CDR3 nucleotides: TGTGCCATCAGTGAGAGCTATTCTTACACCTTC.

V gene TRBV7-3 combines with J gene TRBJ2-1; D gene uncertain. V was trimmed by 0 bases and J by 10 bases, leaving 10 bases between them. This CDR3 is 13 amino acids long. In germline, CDR1 is SGHTA, CDR2 FQGTGA. In DNA, the CDR3 is TGTGCCAGCAGCTTAACAAGTGGGCGCGAGCAGTTCTTC. Translation gives CASSLTSGREQFF.

To note about this clonotype: A junction end diverges from the germline sequence, so it may reflect a read error. The CDR3 DNA is TGTGCCAGCAGCTTAGGAGTAACGGGACTAGCGGGAGGGCCCAGCACGGATACGCAGTATTTT. Its translation is CASSLGVTGLAGGPSTDTQYF. The gene calls are TRBV7-6 and TRBJ2-3; 16 nucleotides match TRBD2. CDR1 is SGHVS, CDR2 FNYEAQ, per germline. CDR3 length: 21 amino acids.

The chain links TRBV7-2 to TRBJ2-5; tentative D call: TRBD2 (6 bases). The CDR3 is 17 amino acids. The germline V and J ends were trimmed by 0 bases and 1 base, with 15 bases remaining between them. CDR1 is SGHTA and CDR2 is FQGNSA in the germline V gene. CDR3 DNA: TGTGCCAGCAGCTTAGCGGAGGGCGGGACTGGCCAAGAGACCCAGTACTTC. This sequence encodes CASSLAEGGTGQETQYF.

The sample holds many counts of this clonotype. The V call is TRBV2, the J call TRBJ1-6; weak D call: TRBD1 (6 bases). The germline V gene has CDR1 SNHLY and CDR2 FYNNEI. CDR3 length equals 15 residues. V gave up 4 bases and J gave up 8 bases, with 15 bases separating them. CDR3 nucleotides: TGTGCCAGCAGTGCGGACAGAACTAAGGATTCACCCCTCCACTTT. Its translation is CASSADRTKDSPLHF.

This clonotype was seen a few times. This rearrangement joins TRBV12-3 or TRBV12-4 to TRBJ2-2, with a possible D match to TRBD2 (6 bases). V was clipped by 1 base and J by 1 base, with 10 bases between them. CDR3 length equals 16 residues. CDR3 protein: CASSLEGAGNTGELFF. CDR3 coding DNA: TGTGCCAGCAGTTTAGAAGGAGCGGGGAACACCGGGGAGCTGTTTTTT.

The chain carries TRBV3-1 and TRBJ2-7; the match to TRBD2 covers 9 bases. This CDR3 is 15 amino acids long. V lost 0 bases and J lost 5; bases outside the gene matches: 5. Germline CDR1 is LGHDT and CDR2 is YNNKEL (reference sequence). DNA for the CDR3: TGTGCCAGCAGCCAAGATATGGCGGGAGGGCACGAGCAGTACTTC. Encoded protein: CASSQDMAGGHEQYF.

This clonotype has a count of ten or more. The rearrangement uses TRBV25-1 and TRBJ1-6; 8 bases are shared with TRBD1. The length of the CDR3 is 14 residues. The ends lost 8 bases at V and 7 bases at J; junction bases unmatched: 7. Germline loops: CDR1 MGHDK, CDR2 SYGVNS. The CDR3 nucleotides are TGTGCCAGCCGAGGGACAGGCTTAAATTCACCCCTCCACTTT. This codes for CASRGTGLNSPLHF.

In this sample, this clonotype turned up a few times. V gene TRBV5-1 combines with J gene TRBJ2-7, with D perhaps being TRBD1 or TRBD2 (6 bases each). Germline loops: CDR1 SGHRS, CDR2 YFSETQ. The CDR3 spans 18 residues. The ends were cut back, 0 bases at V and 10 bases at J, with 29 bases in the middle. The CDR3 reads CASSLVPVGAGEDLEQYF. The CDR3 nucleotides are TGCGCCAGCAGCTTGGTTCCGGTAGGGGCAGGGGAGGACCTTGAACAGTACTTC. The full variable domain, with the rest looked up from reference TRBV5-1 and TRBJ2-7, is KAGVTQTPRYLIKTRGQQVTLSCSPISGHRSVSWYQQTPGQGLQFLFEYFSETQRNKGNFPGRFSGRQFSNSRSEMNVSTLELGDSALYLCASSLVPVGAGEDLEQYFGPGTRLTVT.

This clonotype was seen only a few times. The chain uses TRBV12-3 or TRBV12-4 and TRBJ1-5, with D possibly matching TRBD1 (5 bases). V gave up 10 bases and J gave up 2 bases, with 15 bases separating them. The CDR3 covers 14 residues. CDR3 nucleotides: TGTGCCACGCGGGGGGGGGGTCGCAATCAGCCCCAGCATTTT. Amino acids: CATRGGGRNQPQHF.

This clonotype came up many times. The V call is TRBV29-1, the J call TRBJ2-7; 7 bases line up with TRBD1. CDR3 length equals 13 residues. V gave up 7 bases and J gave up 3 bases; unmatched junction bases: 9. Germline V CDR1 and CDR2: SQVTM, ANQGSEA. The DNA of the CDR3 is TGCAGCGGGTCCGGGACAGAGGGCTACGAGCAGTACTTC. It specifies CSGSGTEGYEQYF.

The V call is TRBV12-3 or TRBV12-4, the J call TRBJ1-3; D not certain. The CDR3 totals 13 residues. V lost 6 bases, J lost 2 bases, and 8 bases lay in between. The CDR3 loop reads CASREETGNTIYF. The CDR3 DNA follows: TGTGCCAGCAGAGAGGAGACTGGAAACACCATATATTTT.

The V gene is TRBV2, the J gene TRBJ1-6, with D uncertain. Germline CDR1 and CDR2: SNHLY and FYNNEI. V was pared by 6 bases and J by 2 bases, with 11 bases between. The CDR3 spans 15 residues. CDR3 sequence (DNA): TGTGCCAGCAGGGGAGGAAACGCCTATAATTCACCCCTCCACTTT. It codes for CASRGGNAYNSPLHF.

CDR3 sequence: CASSSGQGARNVLTF. The CDR3 bases are TGTGCCAGTAGTAGCGGACAGGGTGCAAGAAACGTCCTGACTTTC. This chain uses TRBV19 with TRBJ2-6; 8 nucleotides align to TRBD1. With V trimmed by 4 bases and J by 10 bases, 9 bases remained unmatched. The CDR3 contains 15 residues. Per the germline V gene, CDR1 is LNHDA and CDR2 is SQIVND (reference sequence).

The J gene is TRBJ1-2, the V gene TRBV19; D is uncertain. The CDR3 has 14 amino acids. CDR1 LNHDA and CDR2 SQIVND come from the germline V gene (reference sequence). V was shortened by 4 bases and J by 4 bases, with 13 bases between the two germline ends. DNA of the CDR3: TGTGCCAGTAGTAATACTAACGGGGTCTATGGCTACACCTTC. This translates into CASSNTNGVYGYTF.

There are many counts of this clonotype. This chain connects TRBV7-8 to TRBJ1-4; possibly TRBD1 for D (6 bases). V lost 5 bases and J lost 0, with 13 bases in between. The length of the CDR3 is 16 residues. CDR1 and CDR2 (germline): SGHVS, FQNEAQ. In DNA, the CDR3 is TGTGCCAGCAGCCGGGGACACTCTACAACTAATGAAAAACTGTTTTTT. It codes for CASSRGHSTTNEKLFF.

Note on this clonotype: A clone one base away is much larger, so this may be a read error. This chain links TRBV7-2 with TRBJ1-2; possible D gene TRBD1, 5 bases. In germline, CDR1 is SGHTA, CDR2 FQGNSA. The CDR3 loop spans 13 amino acids. The CDR3: CASIAGAIYGYTF. In DNA, the CDR3 is TGTGCTAGCATCGCCGGGGCTATCTATGGCTACACCTTC.

This clonotype was counted at least ten times. This rearrangement joins TRBV15 to TRBJ1-5; 8 nucleotides agree with TRBD1. The germline gives CDR1 LNHNV, CDR2 YYDKDF (reference sequence). There are 17 residues in the CDR3. V lost 2 bases to trimming and J lost 3 bases; unmatched junction nucleotides: 9. The CDR3 nucleotides read TGTGCCACCAGCAGATCCGGGACAGGCATTAACAATCAGCCCCAGCATTTT. Protein product: CATSRSGTGINNQPQHF.

Concerning this clonotype itself: Germline and junction disagree at one end, which may indicate a read error. The chain combines TRBV12-3 or TRBV12-4 with TRBJ2-7; 7 nucleotides align to TRBD1. The CDR3 contains 16 residues. In DNA, the CDR3 is TGTGCCAGCAGTGAAGGTCTACGACAGGGTACGAACGAGCAGTGCTTC. Encoded protein: CASSEGLRQGTNEQCF.

The table lists this clonotype with many counts. This chain uses TRBV5-1 with TRBJ1-1; perhaps TRBD1 as D (5 bases). The CDR3 spans 14 residues. From germline, CDR1 is SGHRS and CDR2 YFSETQ. The V end lost 1 base, the J end lost 4 bases, and 11 bases lay between the germline ends. Here the CDR3 DNA reads TGCGCCAGCAGCTTGCTCGAAGGGGTCACTGAAGCTTTCTTT. Its protein is CASSLLEGVTEAFF.

This clonotype was observed once. This could be a read error, since a much larger clone is one nucleotide away. J is TRBJ2-7 and V is TRBV9, with 9 bases that match TRBD1. The length of the CDR3 is 14 residues. CDR1 SGDLS and CDR2 YYNGEE come from the germline V gene. Trimming at V came to 3 bases and at J to 8 bases, leaving 9 bases not matched to a gene. This CDR3 reads CASSADRGSDKQYF. DNA of the CDR3: TGTGCCAGCAGCGCCGACAGGGGGTCGGACAAGCAGTACTTC.

This clonotype showed up just once. The rearrangement uses TRBV9 and TRBJ1-6; 7 bases align to TRBD1. The CDR3 covers 16 residues. Trimming at V came to 4 bases and at J to 1 base, leaving 5 bases not matched to a gene. The V gene's germline CDR1 is SGDLS and CDR2 YYNGEE. CDR3 in amino acids: CASSPGGVSYNSPLHF. Here the CDR3 DNA reads TGTGCCAGCAGCCCAGGGGGGGTATCCTATAATTCACCCCTCCACTTT.

Here the CDR3 DNA reads TGTGCCAGCAGCGTAGACGGCAGACAGCCCCAGCATTTT. It codes for CASSVDGRQPQHF. The V call is TRBV9, the J call TRBJ1-5; unclear D gene. The V and J ends lost 0 bases and 7 bases respectively, with 8 bases between them. This CDR3 has 13 residues. Germline V gene lookup returns CDR1 SGDLS and CDR2 YYNGEE. Based on the CDR3 plus reference TRBV9 and TRBJ1-5, the full variable domain is DSGVTQTPKHLITATGQRVTLRCSPRSGDLSVYWYQQSLDQGLQFLIQYYNGEERAKGNILERFSAQQFPDLHSELNLSSLELGDSALYFCASSVDGRQPQHFGDGTRLSIL.

The rearrangement uses TRBV2 and TRBJ2-1, with 12 nucleotides matching TRBD2. V lost 4 bases, J lost 2 bases, and 9 bases stayed unmatched. Germline loops: CDR1 SNHLY, CDR2 FYNNEI. CDR3 length equals 18 residues. The CDR3 loop reads CASSGDTSGRRTYNEQFF. CDR3 in DNA: TGTGCCAGCAGTGGGGATACTAGCGGGAGGCGGACCTACAATGAGCAGTTCTTC.

Ten or more counts support this clonotype. The chain recombines TRBV7-8 with TRBJ2-5, with a possible D match to TRBD1 (6 bases). V lost 3 bases to trimming and J lost 2 bases, with 10 bases between them. CDR1 and CDR2 (germline): SGHVS, FQNEAQ. There are 14 residues in the CDR3. Here the CDR3 DNA reads TGTGCCAGCAGCTTCCAGGGGCGACAAGAGACCCAGTACTTC. Encoded protein: CASSFQGRQETQYF.

The chain uses TRBV19 and TRBJ1-2; 8 bases line up with TRBD1. CDR3 size: 16 residues. Germline loops: CDR1 LNHDA, CDR2 SQIVND (reference sequence). V trimming: 1 base; J trimming: 4 bases; junction bases outside the gene matches: 8. Written as DNA, the CDR3 is TGTGCCAGTAGTATAGGAGGCGGGGACAGGATCTATGGCTACACCTTC. Residues: CASSIGGGDRIYGYTF. Full variable domain (outside the CDR3, taken from reference TRBV19 and TRBJ1-2): DGGITQSPKYLFRKEGQNVTLSCEQNLNHDAMYWYRQDPGQGLRLIYYSQIVNDFQKGDIAEGYSVSREKKESFPLTVTSAQKNPTAFYLCASSIGGGDRIYGYTFGSGTRLTVV.

The chain has TRBV10-3 and TRBJ2-6; 9 nucleotides line up with TRBD1. Germline V gene lookup returns CDR1 ENHRY and CDR2 SYGVKD. The CDR3 length is 14 residues. Losses at the gene ends were 3 bases for V and 11 bases for J; bases not matched to a gene: 5. CDR3 residues: CAISDGTGSYVLTF. The CDR3 DNA sequence: TGTGCCATCAGTGATGGGACAGGGTCCTACGTCCTGACTTTC.

CDR3 sequence: CAIRSRQGVHEQYF. The DNA of the CDR3 is TGTGCCATCAGGTCCCGACAGGGCGTCCACGAGCAGTACTTC. This rearrangement joins TRBV10-3 to TRBJ2-7, with 7 bases aligning to TRBD1. The CDR3 is made up of 14 amino acids. Germline V gene data show CDR1 as ENHRY and CDR2 as SYGVKD. The J segment lost 5 bases and the V segment lost 6 bases, leaving 10 bases of the junction unmatched.

The table lists this clonotype with many counts. V and J are TRBV29-1 and TRBJ1-1; D may be TRBD1 (6 bases). Germline CDR1 reads SQVTM; CDR2 reads ANQGSEA. The CDR3 is 12 residues long. Between the trimmed V and J ends, which lost 5 bases and 5 bases, there was a span of 12 bases. CDR3 coding DNA: TGCAGCGTTACAGGGATAAGAACTGAAGCTTTCTTT. This sequence encodes CSVTGIRTEAFF.

With regard to this clonotype: The DNA is left out, because the CDR3 cannot be placed on it with certainty; the CDR3 is given as TCRdb lists it. This chain connects TRBV2 to TRBJ1-6. Counting both end residues, the CDR3 totals 15 amino acids. Germline V lookup: CDR1 SNHLY, CDR2 FYNNEI. This CDR3 is CASSDPVASGTGIHF.